The 13 T cell receptor beta chains presented below share a single source sample, sequenced in a study of shared clonotypes between healthy human individuals (dated by TCRdb to 2019 to 2021). Library prep was done by the immunoSEQ multiplex PCR assay. The table was pulled from immuneACCESS by TCRdb, which kept in-frame rearrangements only. Such tables lose some clones; where checked, under half of the loss comes from unresolved V genes, and the rest has no known cause. Within this sample are about 2.4 million clones, with 93% of them counted one time only. The ten biggest clones cover 0.36% of the sample. The specimen was naive CD4+ T cells from PBMCs. The cell subset or site label corresponds to: CD45RA+ positively selected. These TCRs come from a man aged 18 to 29 in good health. Some clones in this sample may be carry-over from other donors' samples.

The rearrangement links TRBV18 to TRBJ1-1; D gene ambiguous. From germline, CDR1 is KGHSH and CDR2 LQKENI. Trimming cost V 1 base and J 6 bases, with 12 bases left between them. The CDR3 runs to 14 residues. For the CDR3, the DNA is TGTGCCAGCTCACCACGACCCGAATTCGCTGAAGCTTTCTTT. Translation: CASSPRPEFAEAFF.

The gene calls are TRBV28 and TRBJ2-1, with TRBD2 as a possible D gene (5 bases). CDR1 is MDHEN, CDR2 SYDVKM, per germline. Trimming removed 7 bases from V and 1 base from J, with 14 bases in between. This CDR3 region has 15 residues. CDR3 nucleotides: TGTGCCAGCACCGGGCTCGGGGAGTCCTACAATGAGCAGTTCTTC. This sequence encodes CASTGLGESYNEQFF.

V and J are TRBV6-4 and TRBJ1-1; TRBD1 agrees at 7 bases. The ends lost 6 bases at V and 8 bases at J; junction bases unmatched: 9. CDR1 is MRHNA, CDR2 SNTAGT, per germline. The CDR3 extends over 13 amino acids. CDR3 residues: CASSQTGREEAFF. The CDR3 DNA reads TGTGCCAGCAGCCAGACAGGGCGAGAAGAAGCTTTCTTT.

On this clone: Other nucleotide sequences in the sample specify the same CDR3. V is TRBV9 and J is TRBJ2-3; D unresolved. With 1 base removed from V and 3 bases from J, the gap between germline ends came to 9 bases. CDR3 length: 14 residues. Germline CDR1 is SGDLS and CDR2 is YYNGEE. As DNA, the CDR3 is TGTGCCAGCAGCGTATTAGGGTCTACAGATACGCAGTATTTT. It yields the protein CASSVLGSTDTQYF.

The chain has TRBV28 and TRBJ2-2, with a possible D match to TRBD1 (6 bases). V lost 2 bases, J lost 4 bases, and 14 bases lay in between. Germline lookup yields CDR1 MDHEN and CDR2 SYDVKM. The CDR3 sequence is 16 residues long. The CDR3 region has the DNA TGTGCCAGCAGTTTACTCAGGGGTTCGAGCACCGGGGAGCTGTTTTTT. As protein: CASSLLRGSSTGELFF. Variable domain in full (rest from reference TRBV28 and TRBJ2-2): DVKVTQSSRYLVKRTGEKVFLECVQDMDHENMFWYRQDPGLGLRLIYFSYDVKMKEKGDIPEGYSVSREKKERFSLILESASTNQTSMYLCASSLLRGSSTGELFFGEGSRLTVL.

The V call is TRBV14, the J call TRBJ2-1; D remains unclear. Trimming cost V 1 base and J 7 bases, with 14 bases left between them. CDR1 is SGHDN, CDR2 FVKESK, per germline. The CDR3 spans 15 residues. CDR3 in amino acids: CASSQGSLGFNEQFF. The CDR3 DNA sequence: TGTGCCAGCAGCCAAGGAAGCCTAGGGTTTAATGAGCAGTTCTTC.

The chain combines TRBV7-3 with TRBJ2-6; D may match TRBD1 or TRBD2 (5 bases each). CDR1 is SGHTA, CDR2 FQGTGA, per germline. Trimming took 5 bases from V and 2 from J, leaving 13 bases between them. There are 16 residues in the CDR3. This CDR3 reads CASSHNRGPGANVLTF. In nucleotides, the CDR3 is TGTGCCAGCAGCCACAACCGGGGCCCTGGGGCCAACGTCCTGACTTTC.

This clone was recorded only once. Different DNA sequences within this sample yield the same CDR3. The J gene is TRBJ2-2, the V gene TRBV18; 9 positions agree with TRBD2. V lost 4 bases and J lost 1; bases outside the gene matches: 1. The CDR3 runs 15 residues. In germline, CDR1 is KGHSH, CDR2 LQKENI. The CDR3 spells CASSLSGRNTGELFF. The CDR3 nucleotides read TGTGCCAGCTCACTTAGCGGGAGGAACACCGGGGAGCTGTTTTTT. Full variable domain (remainder filled in from reference TRBV18 and TRBJ2-2): NAGVMQNPRHLVRRRGQEARLRCSPMKGHSHVYWYRQLPEEGLKFMVYLQKENIIDESGMPKERFSAEFPKEGPSILRIQQVVRGDSAAYFCASSLSGRNTGELFFGEGSRLTVL.

V gene TRBV5-1 combines with J gene TRBJ2-7; 8 nucleotides match TRBD1. Unmatched junction bases numbered 3, after V lost 3 bases and J lost 7 bases. Germline CDR1 SGHRS, CDR2 YFSETQ. This CDR3 has 12 residues. CDR3 sequence: CASSSTGEEQYF. In nucleotides, the CDR3 is TGCGCCAGCAGCTCGACAGGGGAGGAGCAGTACTTC.

V gene TRBV21-1 combines with J gene TRBJ1-2; the D call TRBD1 from the table was never checked on the DNA. TRBV21-1 is a recognized pseudogene. The CDR3 is 18 residues long. The CDR3 here is CASSKKGGQPIALSGYTF. DNA for the CDR3: TGTGCCAGCAGCAAAAAGGGGGGACAGCCCATTGCCTTATCCGGCTACACCTTC.

This chain joins TRBV13 and TRBJ1-6; 7 bases align to TRBD1. The CDR3 loop spans 16 amino acids. J was trimmed by 6 bases and V by 2 bases; bases with no gene match: 7. In germline, CDR1 is PRHDT, CDR2 FYEKMQ (reference sequence). CDR3 protein: CASSLRRGPGNSPLHF. The CDR3 DNA follows: TGTGCCAGCAGCTTAAGGAGGGGGCCAGGTAATTCACCCCTCCACTTT. Full variable domain (remainder filled in from reference TRBV13 and TRBJ1-6): AAGVIQSPRHLIKEKRETATLKCYPIPRHDTVYWYQQGPGQDPQFLISFYEKMQSDKGSIPDRFSAQQFSDYHSELNMSSLELGDSALYFCASSLRRGPGNSPLHFGNGTRLTVT.

This sequence joins TRBV7-2 and TRBJ2-7; the match to TRBD2 covers 9 bases. The CDR3 loop spans 17 amino acids. Germline V lookup: CDR1 SGHTA, CDR2 FQGNSA. V shed 2 bases and J 1 base; nucleotides not matched to a gene: 9. CDR3 sequence: CASSLKTSGGGSYEQYF. DNA of the CDR3: TGTGCCAGCAGCTTAAAGACTAGCGGAGGGGGTTCCTACGAGCAGTACTTC.

V is TRBV7-3 and J is TRBJ2-3, with 11 bases aligning to TRBD2. The germline V gene encodes CDR1 SGHTA and CDR2 FQGTGA. V was pared by 3 bases and J by 5 bases, with 10 bases of the junction left unmatched. The CDR3 has 17 amino acids. The CDR3 bases are TGTGCCAGCAGCTTCGCGGCCCTAGCGGGAGGTAAAGATACGCAGTATTTT. Translating gives CASSFAALAGGKDTQYF.